Described below is a single T cell receptor (beta chain) sequence and its context. This CDR3 has 18 amino acids. The ends were cut back, 3 bases at V and 2 bases at J, with 26 bases in the middle. The germline CDR1 and CDR2 sequences are DFQATT and SNEGSKA (reference sequence). Original handling: Nucleated cell number was recorded as an estimate derived from reference gene primer amplification. Profiling relied on immunoSEQ multiplex PCR, and the TCRdb table lists in-frame clones only, not all of them. V, J and clone size reflect that table, while D and trimming were determined from the DNA. Of 150,000 to 200,000 clones in the sample, 70% to 90% were seen once. The data derive from a study of blood T cell repertoires in COVID-19. As for the study in general: Both acute and convalescent COVID-19 samples were obtained from the United States, Italy and Spain. PBMCs, B-cell-depleted T cells, or T cells were the source of the cDNA or gDNA that made up the material.

Input material: peripheral blood. This chain links TRBV20-1 with TRBJ2-7; the D gene is possibly TRBD2 (5 bases). The sequence was collected from a man in his sixties with active or convalescent COVID-19. This CDR3 reads CSASTRPRVPGGPYEQYF. For the CDR3, the DNA is TGCAGTGCTAGTACCAGGCCACGGGTCCCCGGAGGCCCCTACGAGCAGTACTTC.